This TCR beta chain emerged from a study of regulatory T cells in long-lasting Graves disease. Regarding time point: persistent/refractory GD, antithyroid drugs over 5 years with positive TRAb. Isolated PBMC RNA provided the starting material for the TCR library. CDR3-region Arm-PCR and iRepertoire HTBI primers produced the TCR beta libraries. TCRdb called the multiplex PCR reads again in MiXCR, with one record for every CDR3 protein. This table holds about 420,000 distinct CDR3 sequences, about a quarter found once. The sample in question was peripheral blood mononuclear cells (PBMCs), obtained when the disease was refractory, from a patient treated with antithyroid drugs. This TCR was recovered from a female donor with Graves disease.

CDR3 amino acids: CASSLGQGRVDGYTF. For the CDR3, the DNA is TGTGCCAGCAGCCTCGGACAGGGGAGAGTAGATGGCTACACCTTC. J is TRBJ1-2 and V is TRBV13; TRBD1 matches 9 bases. Germline V CDR1 and CDR2: PRHDT, FYEKMQ (reference sequence). This CDR3 has 15 amino acids. J lost 6 bases, V lost 5 bases, and 10 bases had no gene match.